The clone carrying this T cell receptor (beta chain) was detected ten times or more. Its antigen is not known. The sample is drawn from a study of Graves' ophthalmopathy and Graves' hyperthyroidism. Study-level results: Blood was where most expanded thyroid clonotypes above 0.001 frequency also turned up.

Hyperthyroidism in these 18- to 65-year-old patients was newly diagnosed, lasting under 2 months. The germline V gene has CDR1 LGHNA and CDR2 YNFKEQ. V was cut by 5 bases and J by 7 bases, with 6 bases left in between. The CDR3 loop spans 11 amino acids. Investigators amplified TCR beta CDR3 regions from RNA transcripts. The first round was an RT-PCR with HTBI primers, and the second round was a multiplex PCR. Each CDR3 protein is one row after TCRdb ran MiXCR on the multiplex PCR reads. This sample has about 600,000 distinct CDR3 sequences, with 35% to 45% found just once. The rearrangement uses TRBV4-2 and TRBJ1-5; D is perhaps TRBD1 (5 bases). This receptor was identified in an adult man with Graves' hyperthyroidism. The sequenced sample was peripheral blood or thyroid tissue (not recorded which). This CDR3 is CASSGGQPQHF. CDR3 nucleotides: TGTGCCAGCAGCGGGGGGCAGCCCCAGCATTTT.